This T cell receptor beta chain was identified during a study of OX40 agonist ivuxolimab in advanced cancers. Overall study: Intravenous ivuxolimab was administered to patients every 2 weeks at 0.01 to 10 mg/kg. Study-level findings and limits: It was not determined which antigens were specifically recognized by the peripheral T cells that had undergone clonal expansion. CD8+ T cells averaged more expanded clones than CD4+.

Germline loops: CDR1 WNHNN, CDR2 SYGVQD (reference sequence). This CDR3 has 15 amino acids. V shed 4 bases and J 6 bases; nucleotides not matched to a gene: 4. The method was immunoSEQ multiplex PCR; TCRdb's version includes in-frame clones alone and lacks a portion of them. Found here are about 56,000 clones, 85% to 95% of them singletons; the top ten hold roughly 25%. Of note for this clone: The antigen is unknown.

The sequence was collected from an adult with an advanced solid tumor such as melanoma, head and neck, liver or kidney cancer. The specimen comprised CD4+ or CD8+ T cells sorted from blood, sampled in a trial of the OX40 agonist ivuxolimab. J is TRBJ2-1 and V is TRBV10-1; TRBD2 matches 12 bases. CDR3 loop: CASSAGLAGFNEQFF. The CDR3 DNA is TGCGCCAGCAGTGCTGGACTAGCGGGATTCAATGAGCAGTTCTTC.